Sequencing of this T cell receptor beta chain was carried out in a study of cytomegalovirus exposure and HLA in healthy donors. This CDR3 region has 16 residues. V lost 0 bases to trimming and J lost 3 bases, with 12 bases between them. CDR1 and CDR2 (germline): LNHNV, YYDKDF (reference sequence). 13 Jbeta primers and 60 Vbeta primers were used for the PCR. Sequencing used immunoSEQ multiplex PCR; TCRdb keeps in-frame clones, though not all of them. The repertoire holds about 210,000 clones, with approximately 80% as singletons. General study findings and limits: A later analysis reportedly found fewer N-insertions in an Asian-associated ancestry cluster than the roughly 670-donor mean. As a later analysis showed, a missense DCLRE1C variant was linked to trimming of TCR beta V- and J-genes. Analysis performed later found about 17,000 TCR beta sequences associated with HLA alleles at 0.05 false discovery rate. Immune exposure was documented only through CMV serostatus.

Turning to this clone: Its matching antigen is unknown.

Sequenced sample: PBMCs. The chain combines TRBV15 with TRBJ2-1, with no clear D. The sequence came from a man between 25 and 39 years old in good health and CMV-seronegative. The CDR3: CATSRDRVPIYNEQFF. In DNA, the CDR3 is TGTGCCACCAGCAGAGATCGAGTACCTATCTACAATGAGCAGTTCTTC.